This T cell receptor beta chain derives from a study of response to subunit inactivated influenza vaccine. Study-level results: The authors proposed limited new T cell recruitment per seasonal influenza vaccination.

MiXCR was run by TCRdb on the RT-PCR reads, yielding one entry per CDR3 protein. This sample carries 550,000 to 800,000 distinct CDR3 sequences, roughly 13% of them seen once, and the ten largest clones take 5.5% to 7%. In its sample, this clonotype was seen many times. Its antigen remains unidentified. CDR3 length: 14 residues. Losses at the gene ends were 4 bases for V and 4 bases for J; bases not matched to a gene: 5. Looked up from germline, CDR1 is SEHNR and CDR2 is FQNEAQ (reference sequence). The V call is TRBV7-9, the J call TRBJ2-5; 8 nucleotides align to TRBD1. The TCR originated in a man aged 50-60 years who received an inactivated influenza vaccine. Sequenced here: PBMCs from blood, sampled roughly 2 weeks before vaccination. The CDR3 coding sequence is TGTGCCAGCAGCTCGGGACAGGAGGGAGAGACCCAGTACTTC. Translating gives CASSSGQEGETQYF.